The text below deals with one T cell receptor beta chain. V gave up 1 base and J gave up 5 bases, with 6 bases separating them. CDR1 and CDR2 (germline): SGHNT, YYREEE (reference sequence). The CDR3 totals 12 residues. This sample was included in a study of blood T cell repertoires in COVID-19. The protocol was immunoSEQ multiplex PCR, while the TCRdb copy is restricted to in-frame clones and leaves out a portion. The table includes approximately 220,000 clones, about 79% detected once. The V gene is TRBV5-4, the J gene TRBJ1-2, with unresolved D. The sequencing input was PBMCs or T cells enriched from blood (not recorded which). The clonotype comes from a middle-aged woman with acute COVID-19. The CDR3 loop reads CASSLTGYGYTF. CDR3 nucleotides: TGTGCCAGCAGCTTGACGGGGTATGGCTACACCTTC.